This T cell receptor (beta chain) was sequenced for a study of T cell repertoires in cytomegalovirus infection (dated by TCRdb to about 2019). With regard to the full study: Peptide stimulations targeted recently identified HLA-C-restricted CMV epitopes, whose presentation resists viral immunomodulation, together with well-studied HLA-B-restricted epitopes. The HLA type of each donor mattered for the analysis, because public TCR beta signatures pointed to carriage of CMV infection along with the matching HLA type.

With respect to this clonotype: No cognate antigen has been identified for it. No quality values exist for individual bases; no much larger clone is one base distant.

Per the publication, the treatment or condition label means: in vitro stimulation with specific CMV peptide epitopes to enrich CMV-specific T cells. Overall results and qualifications from the work: The ex vivo response was dominated by HLA-C-restricted CMV-specific TCR beta clonotypes, and the single most frequent clonotype in two of eight donors was supplied by these HLA-C-restricted clonotypes. In both this cohort and an independent roughly 400-donor cohort, the cumulative frequency of public TCR beta family members distinguished carriers of CMV infection plus the relevant HLA type.

TCRdb names Illumina HiSeq 1500 as the instrument used. TCRdb's own reprocessing of the public reads used fastp at Q25 and MiXCR and kept productive beta chains. Rows with a matching CDR3 protein are joined into one entry that keeps the most common DNA and genes. The sample has hundreds of thousands of distinct CDR3 sequences on record, 32% of them singletons. The top ten clones comprise roughly 12% of the sample. The CDR3 spans 15 residues, from the cysteine through the phenylalanine. This entry keeps only the CDR3 DNA: 45 bases, framed from base 1. Cut back by 2 bases and 1 base, the V and J ends lie 8 bases apart. Reading the germline V gene gives CDR1 MNHNS and CDR2 SASEGT.

The receptor comes from a human donor in good health (CMV status not recorded). Some clones in this sample may be carry-over from other donors' samples. Sequencing was performed on cultured CD8+ T cells from PBMCs, taken from culture after CMV antigen stimulation. Rearrangement joined TRBV6-1 to TRBJ2-2; no D gene is confidently identified. The CDR3 reads CASSERDGNTGELFF. DNA sequence: TGTGCCAGCAGTGAAAGGGATGGGAACACCGGGGAGCTGTTTTTT.